The 8 T cell receptor beta chains below were found in one sample sequenced in a study of blood T cell repertoires in COVID-19. Sequencing was performed with immunoSEQ multiplex PCR; in TCRdb, only in-frame clones are kept and a portion is missing. The table lists about 210,000 clones, around 86% of them singletons. The sequencing input was PBMCs or T cells enriched from blood (not recorded which). Every receptor here comes from a woman aged 45-60 years with acute COVID-19.

The chain combines TRBV3-1 (or the pseudogene TRBV3-2) with TRBJ1-2; maybe TRBD1 (6 bases). V shed 2 bases and J shed 4 bases, with 14 bases lying between them. Germline loops: CDR1 LGHDT, CDR2 YNNKEL (reference sequence). The CDR3 is 15 amino acids. The CDR3 loop reads CASSQWSSRGYGYTF. CDR3 DNA: TGTGCCAGCAGCCAATGGTCGAGCAGGGGCTATGGCTACACCTTC.

The chain employs TRBV19 and TRBJ2-1; possibly TRBD1 for D (6 bases). From germline, CDR1 is LNHDA and CDR2 SQIVND (reference sequence). V lost 6 bases and J 0 bases, leaving 21 bases between the germline ends. This CDR3 is 18 amino acids long. The CDR3 coding sequence is TGTGCCAGTAGCCTTAAGGGCAGGGGCCTCAGCTCCTACAATGAGCAGTTCTTC. Its translation is CASSLKGRGLSSYNEQFF.

The chain recombines TRBV28 with TRBJ2-7; TRBD1 matches at 10 bases. Unmatched junction bases numbered 4, after V lost 10 bases and J lost 1 base. There are 13 residues in the CDR3. The V gene's germline CDR1 is MDHEN and CDR2 SYDVKM. The CDR3 DNA reads TGTGCCACAAGGGACAGGGGTTCCTACGAGCAGTACTTC. It yields the protein CATRDRGSYEQYF.

At least ten counts were recorded for this clone. The chain couples TRBV14 to TRBJ2-1; a weak D match, TRBD2 (5 bases). Germline V gives CDR1 SGHDN, CDR2 FVKESK. V lost 4 bases, J lost 9 bases, and 13 bases lay in between. This CDR3 contains 13 residues. Here the CDR3 DNA reads TGTGCCAGCAGCCCCGGACTTGCGGTTGAGCAGTTCTTC. Protein: CASSPGLAVEQFF.

The chain couples TRBV2 to TRBJ2-1, with 11 positions matching TRBD2. Trimming removed 7 bases from V and 8 bases from J; junction bases left unmatched: 13. The germline V gene has CDR1 SNHLY and CDR2 FYNNEI. The CDR3 contains 16 residues. The CDR3 sequence: CASKNSGGAFLDEQFF. CDR3 bases: TGTGCCAGCAAAAATAGCGGGGGGGCGTTTTTGGATGAGCAGTTCTTC.

This clone was detected many times. The CDR3 spells CASRGGGASGKNSPLHF. DNA of the CDR3: TGTGCCAGCAGGGGCGGGGGCGCGTCGGGAAAAAATTCACCCCTCCACTTT. The chain has TRBV27 and TRBJ1-6; the D gene is possibly TRBD1 (6 bases). The V gene lost 6 bases and the J gene lost 7 bases, with 22 bases spanning the gap. This CDR3 is built from 17 residues. Germline V gives CDR1 MNHEY, CDR2 SMNVEV (reference sequence).

The chain recombines TRBV11-2 with TRBJ1-1, with a possible D match to TRBD1 (5 bases). The length of the CDR3 is 15 residues. Germline CDR1 SGHAT, CDR2 FQNNGV. Trimming pared 2 bases from V and 6 bases from J, leaving 16 bases between. The CDR3 loop is CASSLSHRAGAEAFF. CDR3 DNA: TGTGCCAGCAGCTTATCTCATCGGGCGGGGGCTGAAGCTTTCTTT.

This rearrangement joins TRBV30 to TRBJ2-3, with 7 bases fitting TRBD2. With V trimmed by 3 bases and J by 4 bases, 10 bases remained unmatched. The CDR3 contains 15 residues. The germline CDR1 and CDR2 sequences are GTSNPN and SVGIG (reference sequence). CDR3 sequence (DNA): TGTGCCTGGAGCACGGGAGGATGGCCCCCAGATACGCAGTATTTT. Protein: CAWSTGGWPPDTQYF. Full variable domain (rest looked up from reference TRBV30 and TRBJ2-3): SQTIHQWPATLVQPVGSPLSLECTVEGTSNPNLYWYRQAAGRGLQLLFYSVGIGQISSEVPQNLSASRPQDRQFILSSKKLLLSDSGFYLCAWSTGGWPPDTQYFGPGTRLTVL.